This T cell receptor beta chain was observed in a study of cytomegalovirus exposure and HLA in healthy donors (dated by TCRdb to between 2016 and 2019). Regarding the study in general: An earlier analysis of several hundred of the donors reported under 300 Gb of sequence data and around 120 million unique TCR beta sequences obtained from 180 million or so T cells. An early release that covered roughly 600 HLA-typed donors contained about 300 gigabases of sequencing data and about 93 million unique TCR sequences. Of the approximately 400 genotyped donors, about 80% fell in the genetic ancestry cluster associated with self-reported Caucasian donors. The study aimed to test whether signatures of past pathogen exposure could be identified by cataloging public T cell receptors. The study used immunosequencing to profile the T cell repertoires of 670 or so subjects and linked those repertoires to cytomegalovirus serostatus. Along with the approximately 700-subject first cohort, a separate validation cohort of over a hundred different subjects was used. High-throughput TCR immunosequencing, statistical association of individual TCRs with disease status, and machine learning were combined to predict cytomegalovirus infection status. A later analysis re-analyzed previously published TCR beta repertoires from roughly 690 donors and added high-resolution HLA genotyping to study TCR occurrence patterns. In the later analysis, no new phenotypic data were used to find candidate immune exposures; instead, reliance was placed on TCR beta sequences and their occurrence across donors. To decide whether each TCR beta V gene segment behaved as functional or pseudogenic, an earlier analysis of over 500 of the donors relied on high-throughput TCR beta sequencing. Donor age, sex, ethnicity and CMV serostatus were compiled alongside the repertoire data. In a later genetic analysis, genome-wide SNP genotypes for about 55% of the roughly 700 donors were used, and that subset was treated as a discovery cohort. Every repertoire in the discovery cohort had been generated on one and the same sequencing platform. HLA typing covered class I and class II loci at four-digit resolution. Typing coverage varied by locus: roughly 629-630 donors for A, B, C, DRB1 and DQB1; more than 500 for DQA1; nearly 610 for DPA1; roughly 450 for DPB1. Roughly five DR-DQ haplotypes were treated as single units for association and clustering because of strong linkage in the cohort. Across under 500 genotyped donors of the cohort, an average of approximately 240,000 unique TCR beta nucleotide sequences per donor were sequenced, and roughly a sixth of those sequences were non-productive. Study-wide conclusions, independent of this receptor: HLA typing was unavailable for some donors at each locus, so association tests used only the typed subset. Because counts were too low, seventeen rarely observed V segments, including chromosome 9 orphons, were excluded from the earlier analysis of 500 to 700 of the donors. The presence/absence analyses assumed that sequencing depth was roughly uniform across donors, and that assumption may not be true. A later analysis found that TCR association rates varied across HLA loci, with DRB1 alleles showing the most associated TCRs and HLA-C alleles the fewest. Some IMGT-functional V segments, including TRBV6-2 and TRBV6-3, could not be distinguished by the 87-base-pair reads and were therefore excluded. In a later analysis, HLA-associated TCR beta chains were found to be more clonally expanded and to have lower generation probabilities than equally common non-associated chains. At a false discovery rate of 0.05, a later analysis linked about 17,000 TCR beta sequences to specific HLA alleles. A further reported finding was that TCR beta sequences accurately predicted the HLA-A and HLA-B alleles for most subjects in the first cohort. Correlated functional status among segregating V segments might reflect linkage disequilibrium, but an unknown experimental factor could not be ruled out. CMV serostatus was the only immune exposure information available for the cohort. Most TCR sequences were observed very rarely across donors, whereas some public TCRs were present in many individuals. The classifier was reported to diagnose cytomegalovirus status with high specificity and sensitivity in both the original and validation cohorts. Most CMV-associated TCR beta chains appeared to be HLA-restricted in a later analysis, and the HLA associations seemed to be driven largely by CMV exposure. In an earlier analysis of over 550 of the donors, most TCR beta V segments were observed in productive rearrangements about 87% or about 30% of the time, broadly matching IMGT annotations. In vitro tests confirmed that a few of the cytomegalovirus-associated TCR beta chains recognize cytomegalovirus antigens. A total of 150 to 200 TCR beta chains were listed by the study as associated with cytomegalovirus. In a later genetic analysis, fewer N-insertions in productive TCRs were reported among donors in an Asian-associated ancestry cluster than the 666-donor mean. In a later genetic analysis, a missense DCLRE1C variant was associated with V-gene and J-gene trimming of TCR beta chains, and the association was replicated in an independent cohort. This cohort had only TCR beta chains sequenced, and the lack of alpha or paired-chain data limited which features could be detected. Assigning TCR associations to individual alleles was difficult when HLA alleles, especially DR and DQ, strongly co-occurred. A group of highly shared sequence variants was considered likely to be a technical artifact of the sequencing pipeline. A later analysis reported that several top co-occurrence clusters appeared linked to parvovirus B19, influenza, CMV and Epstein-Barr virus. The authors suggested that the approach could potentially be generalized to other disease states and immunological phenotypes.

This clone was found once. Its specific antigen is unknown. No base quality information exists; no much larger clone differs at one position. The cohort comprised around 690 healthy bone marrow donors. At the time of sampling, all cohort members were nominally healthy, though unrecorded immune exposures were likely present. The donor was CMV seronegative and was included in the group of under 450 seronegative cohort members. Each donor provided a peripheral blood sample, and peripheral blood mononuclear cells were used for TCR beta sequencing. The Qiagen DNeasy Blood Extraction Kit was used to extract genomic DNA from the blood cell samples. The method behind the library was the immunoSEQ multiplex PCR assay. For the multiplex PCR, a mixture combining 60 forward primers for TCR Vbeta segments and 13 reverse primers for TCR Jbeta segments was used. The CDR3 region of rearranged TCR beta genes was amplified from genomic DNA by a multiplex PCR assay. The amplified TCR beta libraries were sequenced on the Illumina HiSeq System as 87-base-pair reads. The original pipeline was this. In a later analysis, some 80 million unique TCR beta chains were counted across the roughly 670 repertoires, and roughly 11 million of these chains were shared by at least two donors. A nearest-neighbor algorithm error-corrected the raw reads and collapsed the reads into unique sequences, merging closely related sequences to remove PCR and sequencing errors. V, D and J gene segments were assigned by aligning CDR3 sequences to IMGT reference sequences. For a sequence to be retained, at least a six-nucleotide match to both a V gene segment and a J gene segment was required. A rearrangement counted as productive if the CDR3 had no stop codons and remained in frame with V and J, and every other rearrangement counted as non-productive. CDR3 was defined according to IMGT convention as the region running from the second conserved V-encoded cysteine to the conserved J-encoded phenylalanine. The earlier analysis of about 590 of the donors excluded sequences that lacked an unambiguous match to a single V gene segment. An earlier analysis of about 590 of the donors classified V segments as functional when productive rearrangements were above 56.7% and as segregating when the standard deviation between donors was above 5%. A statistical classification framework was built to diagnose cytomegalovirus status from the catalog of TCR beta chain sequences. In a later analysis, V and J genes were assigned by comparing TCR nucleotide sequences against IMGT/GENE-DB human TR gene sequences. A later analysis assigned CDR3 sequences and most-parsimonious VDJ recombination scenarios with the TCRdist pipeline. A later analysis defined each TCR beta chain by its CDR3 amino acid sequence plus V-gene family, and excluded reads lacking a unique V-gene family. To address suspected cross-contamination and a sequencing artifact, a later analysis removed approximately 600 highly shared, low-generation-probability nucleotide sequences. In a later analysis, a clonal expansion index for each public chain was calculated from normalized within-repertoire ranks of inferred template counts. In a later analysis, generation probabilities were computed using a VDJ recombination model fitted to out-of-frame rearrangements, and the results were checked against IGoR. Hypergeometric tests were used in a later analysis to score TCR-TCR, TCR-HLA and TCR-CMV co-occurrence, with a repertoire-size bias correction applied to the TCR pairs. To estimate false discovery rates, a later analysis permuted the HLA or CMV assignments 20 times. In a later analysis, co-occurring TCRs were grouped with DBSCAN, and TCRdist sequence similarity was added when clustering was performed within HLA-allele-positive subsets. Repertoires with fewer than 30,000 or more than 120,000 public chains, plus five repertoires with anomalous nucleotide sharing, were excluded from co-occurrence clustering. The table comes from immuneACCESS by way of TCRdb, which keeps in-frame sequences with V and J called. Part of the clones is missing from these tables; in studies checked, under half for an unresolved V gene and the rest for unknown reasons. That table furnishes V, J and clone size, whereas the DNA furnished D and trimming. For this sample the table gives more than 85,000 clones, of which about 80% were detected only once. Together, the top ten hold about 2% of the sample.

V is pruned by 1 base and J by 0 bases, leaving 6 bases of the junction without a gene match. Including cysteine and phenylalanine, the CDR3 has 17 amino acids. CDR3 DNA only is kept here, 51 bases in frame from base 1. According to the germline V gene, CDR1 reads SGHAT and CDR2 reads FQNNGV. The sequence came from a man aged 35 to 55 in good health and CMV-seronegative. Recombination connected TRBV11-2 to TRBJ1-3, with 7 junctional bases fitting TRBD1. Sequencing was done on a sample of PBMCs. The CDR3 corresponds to CASSLVEGAFSGNTIYF. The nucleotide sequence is TGTGCCAGCAGCTTAGTCGAGGGGGCCTTCTCTGGAAACACCATATATTTT.